This T cell receptor beta chain was found in a study of CD8+CD57+ T cells in acquired aplastic anemia (dated by TCRdb to the late 2010s). Turning to the overall study: DNA extracted from sorted CD4+ and CD8+ cells had a mean of roughly 3.3 ug, with a range of about 0.2 to 30 ug. A CD8+CD57+ expansion meant a frequency higher than the mean frequency seen in healthy subjects. Points the paper makes about the study in general: Patients and healthy controls showed no significant difference in CD8+ Simpson's diversity (P=0.060). Although twenty-nine CD8+ CDR3 sequences were shared by patients and controls, these sequences appeared highly expressed in patients and within the immunodominant clones of patients.

As concerns this clonotype: Its antigen remains undetermined. Base-call qualities are not available, and no considerably larger clone is one nucleotide away.

The patients picked for sequencing were ones in whom flow cytometry had shown an expansion of CD8+CD57+ cells. Every patient had a diagnosis of severe acquired aplastic anemia based on International Study of Aplastic Anemia and Agranulocytosis and Camitta criteria. Patients had received no therapy at the time of blood sampling. In this study, sorted CD4+ and CD8+ T cells from the blood of healthy subjects and of severe aplastic anemia patients had their TCR repertoires deep-sequenced. In the USA, patient enrollment took place under clinicaltrials.gov protocols 00001620, 01623167, 00001397, 00071045, 00081523 and 00961064. Ficoll-Paque density gradient centrifugation was used to isolate peripheral blood mononuclear cells. Before DNA extraction, CD4+ and CD8+ T cells were sorted by FACS or by magnetic beads. Genomic DNA was used as template for profiling of TCR beta VDJ combinations and CDR3 sequences. An Illumina HiSeq 2000 was used for TCR repertoire sequencing. In the original analysis: Repertoires were assessed using TRBV/TRBJ rearrangement plots, CDR3 size and DJ length profiles, and Simpson's diversity index. Whichever DNA sequence was most abundant in the deep sequencing data was defined as the immunodominant clone. CDR3 amino acid sequences were checked for sharing across subjects and were also compared against the VDJdb database and published repertoires. Through fastp at Q25 and MiXCR, TCRdb rebuilt clones from the public reads, retaining in-frame beta chains. CDR3 protein sequences are deduplicated, and each keeps its most common genes and DNA. For this entry, the V and J calls and clone size follow TCRdb and not the study's own pipeline. The sample table holds about 180,000 distinct CDR3 sequences, of which 45% to 60% were seen once. The ten largest clones represent 10% to 15% of the sample.

The receptor comes from a human donor with aplastic anemia. The sequencing input was sorted CD4+, CD8+, or CD8+CD57+ T cells (not recorded which) from PBMCs.

The nucleotide sequence reads as follows: TGCAGCGTTGTGACTAGCGGGAGGAATGAGCAGTTCTTC. This yields the protein CSVVTSGRNEQFF. The chain couples TRBV29-1 to TRBJ2-1; 13 of the junction bases match TRBD2. Including the terminal cysteine and phenylalanine, the CDR3 comprises 13 residues. Kept here is only the CDR3 DNA, which spans 39 bases and is read in frame from base 1. At the junction V is shortened by 4 bases and J by 7 bases; bases outside the gene matches: 1. CDR1 and CDR2 were assigned from the germline V gene as SQVTM and ANQGSEA.